The T cell receptor (beta chain) described here comes from a study of cytomegalovirus exposure and HLA in healthy donors. The CDR3 totals 14 residues. Germline CDR1 LGHNA, CDR2 YSLEER. V was clipped by 0 bases and J by 5 bases, with 8 bases between them. Regarding the study as a whole: The classifier reportedly diagnosed cytomegalovirus status with high specificity and sensitivity.

This table comes from immunoSEQ multiplex PCR, and its TCRdb copy is limited to in-frame clones, with some not included. The sample yields around 90,000 clones, approximately 88% seen once. As for this clone: The antigen is undetermined.

This clonotype was sampled from a woman under 30 in good health and CMV-seropositive. The sample was PBMCs. The gene calls are TRBV4-3 and TRBJ1-5, with D possibly TRBD1 on 6 matching bases. This CDR3 is CASSQDGQYQPQHF. The DNA of the CDR3 is TGCGCCAGCAGCCAAGACGGACAGTATCAGCCCCAGCATTTT.